This T cell receptor (beta chain) was captured in a study of T cells after yellow fever vaccination. Broader study findings: Among primary-vaccination clones, most reappeared after the booster, at 95% to 96% for CD4 and roughly 90% for CD8.

This clonotype was observed a handful of times. Its antigen is currently unknown. TCR cDNA was made by 5'RACE template switching, adding a universal primer site and UMIs. MiXCR, run by TCRdb on the 5' RACE reads, gives a single entry per CDR3 protein. This sample has a few hundred thousand distinct CDR3 sequences, with around 6.8% found just once. The length of the CDR3 is 15 residues. Germline V lookup: CDR1 SGHRS, CDR2 YFSETQ. V was pared by 6 bases and J by 6 bases, with 11 bases of the junction left unmatched. The chain recombines TRBV5-1 with TRBJ2-4; 8 bases are a match to TRBD2. The TCR sequence derives from a young man who received the YFV17D yellow fever vaccine. This specimen consisted of PBMCs, obtained 45 days after the first yellow fever vaccination. DNA for the CDR3: TGCGCCAGCACCCGGGAGGGGTCTTTGGGAAACATTCAGTACTTC. Its protein is CASTREGSLGNIQYF.